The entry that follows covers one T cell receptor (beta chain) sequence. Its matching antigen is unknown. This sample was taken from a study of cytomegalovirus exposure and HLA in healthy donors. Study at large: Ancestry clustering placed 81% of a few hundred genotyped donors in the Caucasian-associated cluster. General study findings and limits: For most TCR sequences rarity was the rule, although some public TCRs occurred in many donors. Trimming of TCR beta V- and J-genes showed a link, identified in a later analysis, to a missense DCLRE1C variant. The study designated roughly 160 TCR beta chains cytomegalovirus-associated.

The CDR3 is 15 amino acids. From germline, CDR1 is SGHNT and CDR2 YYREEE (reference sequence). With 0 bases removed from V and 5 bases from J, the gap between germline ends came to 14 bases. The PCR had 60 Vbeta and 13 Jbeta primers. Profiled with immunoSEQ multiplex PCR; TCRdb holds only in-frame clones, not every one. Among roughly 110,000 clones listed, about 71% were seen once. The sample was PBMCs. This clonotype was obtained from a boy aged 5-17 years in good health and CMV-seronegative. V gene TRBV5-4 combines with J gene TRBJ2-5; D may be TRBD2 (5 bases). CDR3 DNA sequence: TGTGCCAGCAGCTTGGCCGGGGTTATGATGGAGACCCAGTACTTC. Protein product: CASSLAGVMMETQYF.